This record concerns one T cell receptor beta chain sequence. CDR3 length equals 13 residues. V was clipped by 8 bases and J by 8 bases; unmatched bases: 10. The germline CDR1 and CDR2 sequences are MNHEY and SMNVEV (reference sequence). In the study's own analysis: Reference gene primer amplification gave estimated nucleated cell counts. Clones were read by immunoSEQ multiplex PCR, and TCRdb kept only the in-frame ones, dropping some. That table supplies the V and J calls and clone size; D and trimming were determined from the DNA. The sample holds about 130,000 clones, over 70% seen once. This entry comes from a study of blood T cell repertoires in COVID-19. Study as a whole: Samples taken during acute and convalescent COVID-19 were collected in the United States, Italy and Spain.

The J gene is TRBJ1-2, the V gene TRBV27, with 8 positions matching TRBD1. The clonotype comes from a human donor in a cohort sampled during active COVID-19. Specimen: peripheral blood. CDR3 DNA sequence: TGTGCCAGCGCTACCCGGACAGGGTGGGGCTACACCTTC. This codes for CASATRTGWGYTF.